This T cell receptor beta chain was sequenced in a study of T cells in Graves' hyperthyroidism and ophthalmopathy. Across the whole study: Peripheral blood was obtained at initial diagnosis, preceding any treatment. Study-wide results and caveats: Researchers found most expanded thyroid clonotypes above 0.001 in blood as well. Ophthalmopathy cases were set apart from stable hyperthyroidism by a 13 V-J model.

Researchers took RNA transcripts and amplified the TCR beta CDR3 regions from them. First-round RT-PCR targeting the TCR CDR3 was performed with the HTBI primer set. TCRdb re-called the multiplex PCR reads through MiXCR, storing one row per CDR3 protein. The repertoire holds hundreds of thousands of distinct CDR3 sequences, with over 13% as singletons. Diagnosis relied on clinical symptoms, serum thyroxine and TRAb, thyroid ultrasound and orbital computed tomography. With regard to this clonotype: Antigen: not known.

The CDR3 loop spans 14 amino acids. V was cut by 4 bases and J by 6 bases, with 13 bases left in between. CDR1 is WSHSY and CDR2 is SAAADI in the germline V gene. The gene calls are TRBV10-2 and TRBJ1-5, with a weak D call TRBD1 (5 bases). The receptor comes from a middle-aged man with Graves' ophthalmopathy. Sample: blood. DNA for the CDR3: TGCGCCAGCAGTGCAGGCAGGGAAAGTCAGCCCCAGCATTTT. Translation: CASSAGRESQPQHF.